Below are 23 T cell receptor beta chains sequenced from a single sample in a study of T-cell reconstitution after alpha-beta-depleted transplantation in children. Unique molecular identifiers featured in how the TCRbeta library was prepared. TCRdb reprocessed the PCR reads with MiXCR, giving one entry per CDR3 protein. The table records about 980,000 distinct CDR3 sequences, about 31% of them present only once. The input for sequencing was PBMCs, mostly from graft donor cells, taken 360 days after TCRalphabeta/CD19-depleted stem cell transplant. The source is a boy younger than two who had a stem cell transplant for SCID, so the T cells may come from the graft donor.

J is TRBJ2-1 and V is TRBV12-3 or TRBV12-4; 14 bases map to TRBD2. V lost 1 base and J lost 6; bases outside the gene matches: 11. The CDR3 sequence is 19 residues long. As DNA, the CDR3 is TGTGCCAGCAGTTTAGGATATCTGGGACTAGCGGGGGCACTCAATGAGCAGTTCTTC. Its translation is CASSLGYLGLAGALNEQFF.

This clonotype showed up just a few times. The chain employs TRBV28 and TRBJ1-5; 8 bases map to TRBD1. Unmatched junction bases numbered 6, after V lost 6 bases and J lost 5 bases. The CDR3 is 14 residues long. The germline V gene has CDR1 MDHEN and CDR2 SYDVKM. The CDR3 protein is CASSPGQGYQPQHF. The CDR3 nucleotides are TGTGCCAGCAGCCCTGGACAGGGATATCAGCCCCAGCATTTT.

There are a few counts of this clonotype. The V gene is TRBV3-1, the J gene TRBJ1-2, with D perhaps TRBD1 (6 bases). Germline CDR1 is LGHDT and CDR2 is YNNKEL (reference sequence). Between the trimmed V and J ends, which lost 7 bases and 8 bases, there was a span of 20 bases. This CDR3 comprises 14 residues. The CDR3 spells CASTPSGGRRGYTF. CDR3 sequence (DNA): TGTGCCAGCACTCCGAGTGGGGGGCGCAGGGGCTACACCTTC.

This clonotype came up a few times. The rearrangement uses TRBV3-1 and TRBJ2-5; TRBD2 matches at 7 bases. The CDR3 has 15 amino acids. V trimming: 2 bases; J trimming: 5 bases; junction bases outside the gene matches: 8. Germline loops: CDR1 LGHDT, CDR2 YNNKEL (reference sequence). In nucleotides, the CDR3 is TGTGCCAGCAGCCAATCGACGGGACTAATGGAGACCCAGTACTTC. This codes for CASSQSTGLMETQYF.

This clonotype was detected ten times or more. The chain combines TRBV7-8 with TRBJ1-2, with a possible D match to TRBD1 (6 bases). The CDR3 has 18 amino acids. V lost 0 bases, J lost 0 bases, and 17 bases lay in between. CDR1 and CDR2 (germline): SGHVS, FQNEAQ. The CDR3: CASSLARGDRTANYGYTF. CDR3 in DNA: TGTGCCAGCAGCTTAGCCAGGGGAGACAGAACGGCTAACTATGGCTACACCTTC.

The chain has TRBV11-2 and TRBJ2-7; a weak D match, TRBD2 (6 bases). With 1 base removed from V and 1 base from J, the gap between germline ends came to 14 bases. Germline CDR1 reads SGHAT; CDR2 reads FQNNGV. The CDR3 runs 16 residues. As DNA, the CDR3 is TGTGCCAGCAGCTTAGCCCGTCGGAGGGAATCCTACGAGCAGTACTTC. It encodes CASSLARRRESYEQYF. Filled out from reference TRBV11-2 and TRBJ2-7, the complete variable domain reads EAGVAQSPRYKIIEKRQSVAFWCNPISGHATLYWYQQILGQGPKLLIQFQNNGVVDDSQLPKDRFSAERLKGVDSTLKIQPAKLEDSAVYLCASSLARRRESYEQYFGPGTRLTVT.

This clonotype came up a few times. This chain joins TRBV28 and TRBJ1-1; D is perhaps TRBD1 (5 bases). Trimming took 5 bases from V and 8 from J, leaving 15 bases between them. This CDR3 has 13 residues. Germline lookup yields CDR1 MDHEN and CDR2 SYDVKM. CDR3: CASSRPGTLEAFF. For the CDR3, the DNA is TGTGCCAGCAGTCGACCCGGGACGTTAGAAGCTTTCTTT.

This clonotype was seen only a few times. This chain joins TRBV4-1 and TRBJ1-5; D is possibly TRBD1 (5 bases). The CDR3 is 16 residues long. V lost 0 bases and J lost 3, with 12 bases in between. Germline V CDR1 and CDR2: MGHRA, YSYEKL. CDR3: CASSQDIARDNQPQHF. CDR3 DNA: TGCGCCAGCAGCCAAGATATAGCCAGGGACAATCAGCCCCAGCATTTT.

The chain joins TRBV28 to TRBJ2-1; TRBD2 matches at 9 bases. CDR3 length: 16 residues. The V gene end was trimmed by 3 bases and the J gene end by 8 bases; junction bases not matched to a gene: 11. Germline CDR1 and CDR2: MDHEN and SYDVKM. The CDR3 DNA reads as TGTGCCAGCAGTTTGCTAGCGGGGATCATTTGGGATGAGCAGTTCTTC. It specifies CASSLLAGIIWDEQFF.

Only a few counts were recorded for this clonotype. The rearrangement joins TRBV7-2 to TRBJ1-1, with TRBD1 matching over 8 bases. The V gene end was trimmed by 6 bases and the J gene end by 4 bases; junction bases not matched to a gene: 16. Germline V gives CDR1 SGHTA, CDR2 FQGNSA. CDR3 length: 17 residues. CDR3 nucleotides: TGTGCCAGCAGGATGGGGACAGGTGGGGTCTTAGCCACTGAAGCTTTCTTT. Translation gives CASRMGTGGVLATEAFF.

The CDR3 DNA follows: TGTGCCAGCAGCGTAGGTCCTCCAGGGGGTCTCTACAATGAGCAGTTCTTC. It translates to CASSVGPPGGLYNEQFF. The chain recombines TRBV9 with TRBJ2-1, with 7 bases fitting TRBD1. Germline V gene sequence: CDR1 SGDLS, CDR2 YYNGEE. The CDR3 has 17 residues. V lost 0 bases to trimming and J lost 3 bases; unmatched junction nucleotides: 9.

In its sample, this clonotype was seen a few times. The rearrangement links TRBV27 to TRBJ2-3; the D gene is possibly TRBD1 (6 bases). The CDR3 is 15 amino acids. Germline values: CDR1 MNHEY, CDR2 SMNVEV (reference sequence). V dropped 6 bases and J dropped 2 bases, with 15 bases sitting between them. The CDR3 DNA reads TGTGCCAGCAGACGAACAGGGTTAATCACAGATACGCAGTATTTT. It yields the protein CASRRTGLITDTQYF.

The CDR3 DNA reads TGCGCCAGCAGCTTGGTATCGAGCAGCTCCTACGAGCAGTACTTC. Its translation is CASSLVSSSSYEQYF. The V gene is TRBV5-1, the J gene TRBJ2-7, with unresolved D. The germline CDR1 and CDR2 sequences are SGHRS and YFSETQ. The CDR3 is made up of 15 amino acids. V was pared by 0 bases and J by 0 bases, with 10 bases between.

This chain joins TRBV3-1 and TRBJ1-1, with unresolved D. The CDR3 length is 12 residues. Germline assignment: CDR1 LGHDT and CDR2 YNNKEL (reference sequence). V shed 10 bases and J shed 0 bases, with 9 bases lying between them. CDR3 sequence reads: CATQDLNTEAFF. The CDR3 region has the DNA TGTGCCACCCAAGACCTGAACACTGAAGCTTTCTTT.

This clonotype was detected a few times. The chain links TRBV2 to TRBJ1-4; 10 bases are a match to TRBD1. Germline loops: CDR1 SNHLY, CDR2 FYNNEI. V lost 4 bases to trimming and J lost 0 bases; unmatched junction nucleotides: 5. The CDR3 runs 17 residues. In DNA form, the CDR3 reads TGTGCCAGCAGTGGACAGGGGGCGTCTGCAACTAATGAAAAACTGTTTTTT. Protein product: CASSGQGASATNEKLFF.

The V call is TRBV28, the J call TRBJ2-3; possible D gene TRBD2, 5 bases. With 4 bases removed from V and 0 bases from J, the gap between germline ends came to 20 bases. The germline V gene encodes CDR1 MDHEN and CDR2 SYDVKM. CDR3 length: 18 residues. This chain's CDR3 is CASSYGPRPGLSTDTQYF. In nucleotides, the CDR3 is TGTGCCAGCAGTTATGGCCCGCGCCCAGGACTGAGCACAGATACGCAGTATTTT.

The rearrangement joins TRBV5-5 to TRBJ1-4; 7 nucleotides align to TRBD1. The CDR3 length is 15 residues. Germline CDR1 SGHKS, CDR2 YYEKEE (reference sequence). V was pared by 4 bases and J by 4 bases, with 7 bases of the junction left unmatched. The DNA of the CDR3 is TGTGCCAGCAGCCCCACGGACAGGATTAATGAAAAACTGTTTTTT. This translates into CASSPTDRINEKLFF.

This clonotype was recorded only once. The J gene is TRBJ1-2, the V gene TRBV6-1; TRBD1 is a possible D gene (6 bases). The V gene lost 5 bases and the J gene lost 3 bases, with 13 bases spanning the gap. CDR3 length: 14 amino acids. Germline CDR1 MNHNS, CDR2 SASEGT. The CDR3, as DNA: TGTGCCAGCAGTATTCCCGGGACACACTATGGCTACACCTTC. Translated: CASSIPGTHYGYTF.

A few counts support this clonotype. The rearrangement links TRBV20-1 to TRBJ2-1; possibly TRBD1 or TRBD2 for D (6 bases each). There are 14 residues in the CDR3. Germline V gene lookup returns CDR1 DFQATT and CDR2 SNEGSKA (reference sequence). Trimming shortened V by 1 base and J by 5 bases, and 12 bases separated the two germline ends. The CDR3 region has the DNA TGCAGTGCTAGAGTGGGGGGCAGAAACAATGAGCAGTTCTTC. It specifies CSARVGGRNNEQFF.

This clonotype was picked up a small number of times. The chain links TRBV5-1 to TRBJ2-2; 8 nucleotides match TRBD2. Per the germline V gene, CDR1 is SGHRS and CDR2 is YFSETQ. Trimming cost V 0 bases and J 4 bases; bases outside gene matches: 14. The CDR3 consists of 19 residues. The CDR3 is CASSLAGLAPGVSTGELFF. CDR3 nucleotide sequence: TGCGCCAGCAGCTTGGCAGGACTAGCACCTGGTGTGAGCACCGGGGAGCTGTTTTTT.

This clonotype showed up just a few times. The J gene is TRBJ1-4, the V gene TRBV5-1; no clear D. V lost 4 bases to trimming and J lost 3 bases, with 13 bases between them. Germline lookup yields CDR1 SGHRS and CDR2 YFSETQ. This CDR3 contains 15 residues. The CDR3 region has the DNA TGCGCCAGCAGCCTCTGGTCGATCCCTAATGAAAAACTGTTTTTT. Translated, it gives CASSLWSIPNEKLFF.

The V gene is TRBV20-1, the J gene TRBJ1-3; D gene uncertain. CDR1 DFQATT and CDR2 SNEGSKA come from the germline V gene (reference sequence). Between the trimmed V and J ends, which lost 0 bases and 8 bases, there was a span of 5 bases. The CDR3 runs 11 residues. CDR3 sequence: CSARDLDTIYF. CDR3 nucleotides: TGCAGTGCTAGAGATCTTGACACCATATATTTT.

In this sample, this clonotype turned up a few times. V gene TRBV27 combines with J gene TRBJ2-1; D is ambiguous. Germline-derived CDR1 and CDR2 are MNHEY and SMNVEV (reference sequence). With 5 bases removed from V and 6 bases from J, the gap between germline ends came to 14 bases. There are 14 residues in the CDR3. The CDR3 reads CASSLTPRANEQFF. DNA for the CDR3: TGTGCCAGCAGTCTGACCCCTAGGGCCAATGAGCAGTTCTTC.